This T cell receptor beta chain comes out of a study of blood T cell repertoires in COVID-19. Trimming at V came to 3 bases and at J to 8 bases, leaving 11 bases not matched to a gene. The CDR3 totals 16 residues. From germline, CDR1 is MNHEY and CDR2 SVGEGT. Generated by immunoSEQ multiplex PCR, the TCRdb table keeps only in-frame clones and is missing some. This sample has a few hundred thousand clones, with approximately 83% found just once. Source material: peripheral blood. The receptor was isolated from a person aged 65-85 years with COVID-19, enrolled during active disease. J is TRBJ1-5 and V is TRBV6-2 or TRBV6-3; 9 nucleotides align to TRBD1. CDR3 residues: CASSYSGTGSWKPQHF. The CDR3 DNA reads TGTGCCAGCAGTTATTCCGGGACAGGGAGTTGGAAGCCCCAGCATTTT.